A selection of T cell receptor beta chains follows, all from one sample in a study of T cell repertoires in cytomegalovirus infection. A single record per CDR3 protein comes from TCRdb applying MiXCR to the reads. The table lists approximately 990,000 distinct CDR3 sequences, more than 25% of them singletons, with over 11% in the top ten. No antigens are known for them. The sample here was cultured CD8+ T cells from PBMCs, taken from culture after CMV antigen stimulation. Receptors originate from a human donor in good health (CMV status not recorded). Some clones in this sample may be carry-over from other donors' samples. Each CDR3 is given with its conserved first and last residue. D genes are given only for firm matches. Clone size is shown for a subset of rows, as once, few, many or a class of expanded clone.

V	D	J	size	DNA	CDR3
TRBV27	TRBD1	TRBJ1-5	.	TGTGCCAGCAGTTTACGGGGACAGGGGTATCAGCCCCAGCATTTT	CASSLRGQGYQPQHF
TRBV12-3/TRBV12-4	TRBD2	TRBJ2-1	many	TGTGCCAGCAGACACATAGCGGGGGGGTCCTACAATGAGCAGTTCTTC	CASRHIAGGSYNEQFF
TRBV12-5	.	TRBJ2-5	few	TGTGCCCGGTGGAGGGAACTCCAAGAGACCCAGTACTTC	CARWRELQETQYF
TRBV29-1	TRBD1	TRBJ1-1	once	TGCAGCGTCCTACTTCCGGGACAGGGTGACTACACTGAAGCTTTCTTT	CSVLLPGQGDYTEAFF
TRBV24-1	.	TRBJ2-2	.	TGTGTCACCAGAGTCACAGGATTCGGGGAGCTGTTTTTT	CVTRVTGFGELFF
TRBV12-3/TRBV12-4	TRBD1	TRBJ1-1	.	TGTGCCAGCAGCCGGGACAGGGGGCAGAGCACTGAAGCTTTCTTT	CASSRDRGQSTEAFF
TRBV6-5	.	TRBJ1-4	few	TGTGCCAGCAGTTACTTTGCAACTAATGAAAAACTGTTTTTT	CASSYFATNEKLFF
TRBV6-6	TRBD1	TRBJ1-2	.	TGTGCCAGCAGTTACTCTATCACGGGACAGGGATATGGCTACACCTTC	CASSYSITGQGYGYTF
TRBV7-9	TRBD1	TRBJ2-7	many	TGTGCCAGCAAGGGACAGGGGCCCTCCTACGAGCAGTACTTC	CASKGQGPSYEQYF
TRBV9	TRBD1	TRBJ1-1	many	TGTGCCAGCAGTCTATCCGGGACAGGGATGAACACTGAAGCTTTCTTT	CASSLSGTGMNTEAFF
TRBV27	.	TRBJ2-7	.	TGTGCCAGCAGTCCCTTCGCCTCAAGCTCCTACGAGCAGTACTTC	CASSPFASSSYEQYF
TRBV11-2	.	TRBJ2-7	.	TGTGCCAGCAGCTCCGCCGGGGACCCCTCCTACGAGCAGTACTTC	CASSSAGDPSYEQYF
TRBV5-4	.	TRBJ2-7	few	TGTGCCAGCAGCTCGACTAGTCACACCTACGAGCAGTACTTC	CASSSTSHTYEQYF
TRBV11-1	.	TRBJ2-6	.	TGTGCCAGCAGCGTAGACACCTCTGGGGCCAACGTCCTGACTTTC	CASSVDTSGANVLTF
TRBV12-3/TRBV12-4	TRBD2	TRBJ2-2	.	TGTGCCAGCAGCCCGACTAGCGGGGGGATGAACACCGGGGAGCTGTTTTTT	CASSPTSGGMNTGELFF
TRBV5-6	.	TRBJ2-4	few	TGTGCCAGCAGCTTGGAGGGGGACTACTTAGCCAAAAACATTCAGTACTTC	CASSLEGDYLAKNIQYF
TRBV6-5	.	TRBJ1-2	.	TGTGCCAGCAGTTACTCGTGGGACGCAGCTAACTATGGCTACACCTTC	CASSYSWDAANYGYTF
TRBV6-5	TRBD1	TRBJ1-2	.	TGTGCCAGCAGTTACTCGGAGGTGGACAGGGGCTACACCTTC	CASSYSEVDRGYTF
TRBV7-9	.	TRBJ2-1	few	TGTGCCAGCGGCAGTGGGGGCTCCTACAATGAGCAGTTCTTC	CASGSGGSYNEQFF
TRBV6-1	.	TRBJ2-2	many	TGTGCCAGCAGTGACGGGGTACAATCGGGAGGGGAGCTGTTTTTT	CASSDGVQSGGELFF
TRBV5-5	.	TRBJ2-7	.	TGTGCCAGCAGCTTGACTAGGGGGAGGGTCTTCGACGAGCAGTACTTC	CASSLTRGRVFDEQYF
TRBV7-8	TRBD2	TRBJ2-3	once	TGTGCCAGCAGCCATAGAAGAGGACTAGGCCCAGAAGCTAGCACAGATACGCAGTATTTT	CASSHRRGLGPEASTDTQYF
TRBV7-9	TRBD2	TRBJ2-3	few	TGTGCCAGCAGTGATTCACTAGCGGGGTTAACAGATACGCAGTATTTT	CASSDSLAGLTDTQYF
TRBV7-2	.	TRBJ2-2	many	TGTGCCAGCAGCTTAAGAGGGGGGGCCACCGGGGAGCTGTTTTTT	CASSLRGGATGELFF
TRBV7-8	.	TRBJ2-7	many	TGTGCCAGCAGCCCAGCATTGCTAAGCTCCTACGAGCAGTACTTC	CASSPALLSSYEQYF
TRBV6-2/TRBV6-3	TRBD2	TRBJ2-1	few	TGTGCCAGCAGTTACCCTAGCGGGGGGGCAACCAATTACAATGAGCAGTTCTTC	CASSYPSGGATNYNEQFF
TRBV7-9	.	TRBJ2-5	few	TGTGCCAGCAGCTTAGTCGATTTCGAAGAGACCCAGTACTTC	CASSLVDFEETQYF
TRBV4-1	TRBD2	TRBJ2-1	.	TGTGCCAGCAGCCAATTCCCTAGCGGGGACAATGAGCAGTTCTTC	CASSQFPSGDNEQFF
TRBV12-3/TRBV12-4	.	TRBJ2-1	many	TGTGCCAGCAGTTCCCAAAACAGGGTCGAGGGGGAGCAGTTCTTC	CASSSQNRVEGEQFF
TRBV7-2	TRBD1	TRBJ1-5	.	TGTGCCAGCAGCTTTTGGACAGGGGGAGGCAATCAGCCCCAGCATTTT	CASSFWTGGGNQPQHF
TRBV7-3	TRBD1	TRBJ1-1	.	TGTGCCAGCAGCGTTTCCCCAGGGGGCTTGGCTGAAGCTTTCTTT	CASSVSPGGLAEAFF
TRBV4-1	TRBD1	TRBJ1-1	few	TGCGCCAGCAGCCAAGGAGACAGGGGAGGTGAAGCTTTCTTT	CASSQGDRGGEAFF
TRBV7-2	TRBD2	TRBJ2-1	few	TGTGCCAGCAGCTCGGGACTAGCGGGGGACCGGTTCTTC	CASSSGLAGDRFF
TRBV6-1	.	TRBJ2-2	many	TGTGCCAGCACCCCTACTTTTCACTCGAACACCGGGGAGCTGTTTTTT	CASTPTFHSNTGELFF
TRBV12-3/TRBV12-4	TRBD2	TRBJ2-3	.	TGTGCCAGCAGTTGGACTAGCGGGGGGGCCTCAACTCTGGATACGCAGTATTTT	CASSWTSGGASTLDTQYF
TRBV28	.	TRBJ1-5	.	TGTGCCAGCAGGAAGAGAACAGCCAATCAGCCCCAGCATTTT	CASRKRTANQPQHF
TRBV5-5	TRBD2	TRBJ2-3	few	TGTGCCAGCAGCCTCCGGGTGGCGGGAGTTAGCACAGATACGCAGTATTTT	CASSLRVAGVSTDTQYF
TRBV6-6	.	TRBJ2-1	.	TGTGCCAGCAGCCCCCGGGCGGGGGCCCAATACAATGAGCAGTTCTTC	CASSPRAGAQYNEQFF
TRBV5-6	.	TRBJ1-2	.	TGTGCCAGCAGCCCCGGATCAGGGCTCTATGGCTACACCTTC	CASSPGSGLYGYTF
TRBV7-4	TRBD2	TRBJ2-5	.	TGTGCCAGCAGCTCCAAACTAGCGGGACAAGAGACCCAGTACTTC	CASSSKLAGQETQYF
TRBV27	TRBD1	TRBJ1-2	.	TGTGCCAGCAGCGTTTCGGAAGGGGGCGCCCACTATGGCTACACCTTC	CASSVSEGGAHYGYTF
TRBV3-1	TRBD2	TRBJ2-1	once	TGTGCCAGCAGTCCTGGGGGGAGCGGGGGGGACAATGAGCAGTTCTTC	CASSPGGSGGDNEQFF
TRBV6-5	.	TRBJ1-1	many	TGTGCCAGCAGTTACTCCGCAGGGTTGAACACTGAAGCTTTCTTT	CASSYSAGLNTEAFF
TRBV7-6	.	TRBJ2-1	many	TGTGCCAGCAGCCCTCACCAAACGTACAATGAGCAGTTCTTC	CASSPHQTYNEQFF
TRBV6-1	.	TRBJ1-5	.	TGTGCCAGCAGAGACCGGGACGGACTCAATCAGCCCCAGCATTTT	CASRDRDGLNQPQHF
TRBV6-5	.	TRBJ1-4	.	TGTGCCAGCAGTTACTCGAACGGAGTGCTGTTTTTT	CASSYSNGVLFF
TRBV14	TRBD1	TRBJ1-2	few	TGTGCCAGCAGCCTCGGCCAGGGGGCGGTGAACTATGGCTACACCTTC	CASSLGQGAVNYGYTF
TRBV19	.	TRBJ1-1	.	TGTGCCACTCGGACAGATGAAGCTTTCTTT	CATRTDEAFF
TRBV5-6	TRBD1	TRBJ1-5	many	TGTGCCAGCAGTCCCGGGACAGGGGCCGCTCAGCCCCAGCATTTT	CASSPGTGAAQPQHF
TRBV7-8	.	TRBJ2-1	few	TGTGCCAGCAGCGATAGAAGATACAATGAGCAGTTCTTC	CASSDRRYNEQFF
TRBV12-3/TRBV12-4	TRBD1	TRBJ2-1	many	TGTGCCAGCAGCCATACGACAGGGGGCATTGAGCAGTTCTTC	CASSHTTGGIEQFF
TRBV19	.	TRBJ1-5	many	TGTGCCAGTAGAGGACGGGACGGCTTTTATCATCAGCCCCAGCATTTT	CASRGRDGFYHQPQHF
TRBV7-9	.	TRBJ2-5	many	TGTGCCAGCACCACGAGACTAGTCAGTATCCAGTACTTC	CASTTRLVSIQYF
TRBV7-9	.	TRBJ1-5	few	TGTGCCAGCAGCCCCCCGGTGGGTCAGCCCCAGCATTTT	CASSPPVGQPQHF